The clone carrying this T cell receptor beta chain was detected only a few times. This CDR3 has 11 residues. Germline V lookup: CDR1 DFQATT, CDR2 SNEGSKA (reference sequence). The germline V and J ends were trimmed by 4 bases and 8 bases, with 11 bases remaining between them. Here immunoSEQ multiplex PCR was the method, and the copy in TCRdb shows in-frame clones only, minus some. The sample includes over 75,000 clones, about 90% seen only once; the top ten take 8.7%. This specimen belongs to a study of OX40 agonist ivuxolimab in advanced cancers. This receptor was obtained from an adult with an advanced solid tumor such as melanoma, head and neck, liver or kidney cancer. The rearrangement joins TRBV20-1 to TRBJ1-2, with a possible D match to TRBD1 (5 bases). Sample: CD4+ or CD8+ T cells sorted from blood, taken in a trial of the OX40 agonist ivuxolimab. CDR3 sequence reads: CSAIAGNGYTF. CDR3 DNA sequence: TGCAGTGCTATAGCAGGGAACGGCTACACCTTC.